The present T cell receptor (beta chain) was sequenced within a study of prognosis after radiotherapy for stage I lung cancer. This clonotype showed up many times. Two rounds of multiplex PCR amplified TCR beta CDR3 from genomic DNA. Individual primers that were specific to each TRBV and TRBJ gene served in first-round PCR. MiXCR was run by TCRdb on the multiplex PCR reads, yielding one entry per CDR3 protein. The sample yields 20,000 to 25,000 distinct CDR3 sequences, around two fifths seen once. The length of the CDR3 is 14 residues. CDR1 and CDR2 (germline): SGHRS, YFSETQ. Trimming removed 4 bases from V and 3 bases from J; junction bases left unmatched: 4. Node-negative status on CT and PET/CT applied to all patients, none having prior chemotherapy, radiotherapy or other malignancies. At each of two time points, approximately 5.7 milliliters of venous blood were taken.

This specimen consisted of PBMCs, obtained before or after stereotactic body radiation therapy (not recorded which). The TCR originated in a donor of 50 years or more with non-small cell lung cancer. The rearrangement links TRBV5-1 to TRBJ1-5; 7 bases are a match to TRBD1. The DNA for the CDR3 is TGCGCCAGCAGCCTCAGGGGGGACAATCAGCCCCAGCATTTT. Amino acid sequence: CASSLRGDNQPQHF.